These 10 T cell receptor beta chains came from one sample sequenced in a study of beta chain features in type 1 diabetes. Of the isolated RNA, all was reverse transcribed, and so the sequenced material was expressed TCRB transcripts. Libraries were prepared by immunoSEQ multiplex PCR; TCRdb keeps only in-frame clonotypes and omits some of them. The table records around 690,000 clones, around an eighth of them present only once. Their specific antigens are unknown. Findings of the study overall: Type 1 diabetes patients had moderately but significantly shorter TCRB CDR3s in all four CD4+ subsets.

Sequenced input: naive CD4+ T cells from blood. These receptors all stem from a young man with type 1 diabetes.

V usage is TRBV7-6 and J usage is TRBJ1-2; 7 bases match TRBD1. CDR1 and CDR2 from the germline V gene are SGHVS and FNYEAQ. There are 15 residues in the CDR3. With 5 bases clipped from V and 0 bases from J, the junction kept 6 bases outside the gene matches. The CDR3 here is CASSLRTGTNYGYTF. CDR3 sequence (DNA): TGTGCCAGCAGCCTCAGGACAGGAACTAACTATGGCTACACCTTC.

This chain links TRBV9 with TRBJ2-1; D gene unclear. V shed 2 bases and J shed 4 bases, with 10 bases lying between them. CDR3 size: 14 residues. The germline V gene encodes CDR1 SGDLS and CDR2 YYNGEE. The CDR3 DNA is TGTGCCAGCAGCGTCGGCAGGATTTACAATGAGCAGTTCTTC. This translates into CASSVGRIYNEQFF.

This clone was seen a few times. The CDR3 nucleotides are TGTGCCAGCTCACGCCGGACTAGCGGGGAGGGTGAGCAGTTCTTC. Its translation is CASSRRTSGEGEQFF. The genes are TRBV18 and TRBJ2-1; 12 positions agree with TRBD2. Germline lookup yields CDR1 KGHSH and CDR2 LQKENI. This CDR3 comprises 15 residues. V trimming: 4 bases; J trimming: 9 bases; junction bases outside the gene matches: 7.

The rearrangement joins TRBV9 to TRBJ2-2, with TRBD1 matching 7 bases. V lost 0 bases, J lost 1 base, and 6 bases stayed unmatched. CDR3 length: 17 amino acids. The V gene's germline CDR1 is SGDLS and CDR2 YYNGEE. CDR3 amino acids: CASSVGDSRMNTGELFF. The CDR3 region has the DNA TGTGCCAGCAGCGTAGGGGACAGCCGAATGAACACCGGGGAGCTGTTTTTT.

The V and J genes are TRBV23-1 and TRBJ2-7, with a weak D call TRBD2 (5 bases). TRBV23-1 is sorted into the ORF group, with uncertain function. V lost 4 bases to trimming and J lost 9 bases, with 19 bases between them. The CDR3 covers 14 residues. The CDR3 region is CASSRRATSTRQYF. CDR3 DNA: TGCGCCAGCAGTCGGCGGGCCACTTCTACGAGGCAGTACTTC.

This clone was counted only a few times. The gene calls are TRBV2 and TRBJ2-3; 10 nucleotides line up with TRBD2. This CDR3 contains 17 residues. Germline V gene lookup returns CDR1 SNHLY and CDR2 FYNNEI. The V and J ends lost 4 bases and 2 bases, in that order; junction bases with no gene match: 9. The CDR3: CASSAQLAGVITDTQYF. The CDR3 nucleotides are TGTGCCAGCAGTGCACAGCTAGCGGGGGTTATCACAGATACGCAGTATTTT.

This clone was seen only a few times. The genes are TRBV19 and TRBJ2-5; D unclear. The germline V and J ends were trimmed by 3 bases and 3 bases, with 8 bases remaining between them. CDR3 length: 13 residues. Germline loops: CDR1 LNHDA, CDR2 SQIVND (reference sequence). CDR3: CASSMTSEETQYF. The CDR3 DNA follows: TGTGCCAGTAGTATGACCTCAGAAGAGACCCAGTACTTC.

This clone appeared a few times. This chain links TRBV5-4 with TRBJ2-1; 10 positions match TRBD2. This CDR3 contains 15 residues. V was clipped by 0 bases and J by 5 bases; unmatched bases: 2. Per germline, CDR1 SGHNT and CDR2 YYREEE (reference sequence). CDR3 nucleotide sequence: TGTGCCAGCAGCTTGGCTAGCGGGGGACACAATGAGCAGTTCTTC. Its translation is CASSLASGGHNEQFF.

The J gene is TRBJ2-7, the V gene TRBV29-1, with 8 bases aligning to TRBD2. The CDR3 covers 13 residues. The germline V gene encodes CDR1 SQVTM and CDR2 ANQGSEA. V lost 6 bases to trimming and J lost 6 bases; unmatched junction nucleotides: 10. DNA of the CDR3: TGCAGCGTCTGCGACCGGGGGGGCAGCGAGCAGTACTTC. Protein sequence: CSVCDRGGSEQYF.

This clone was seen only a few times. The gene calls are TRBV4-3 and TRBJ2-7; D may correspond to TRBD1 or TRBD2 (6 bases each). V dropped 1 base and J dropped 7 bases, with 17 bases sitting between them. Germline lookup yields CDR1 LGHNA and CDR2 YSLEER. CDR3 length: 15 amino acids. CDR3 nucleotide sequence: TGCGCCAGCAGCCAAGTAAGGTCCAGGGGAGGAGAGCAGTACTTC. This codes for CASSQVRSRGGEQYF.